This T cell receptor (beta chain) was identified during a study of Graves' ophthalmopathy and Graves' hyperthyroidism. This clonotype has ten or more counts. Scientists amplified the TCR beta CDR3 regions from RNA transcripts. The first-round RT-PCR employed HTBI primers together with the Qiagen OneStep RT-PCR kit. A multiplex PCR was then performed as the second round. MiXCR was run by TCRdb on the multiplex PCR reads, yielding one entry per CDR3 protein. The sample carries some 360,000 distinct CDR3 sequences, 15% to 20% recorded once. The sample comprised peripheral blood. The TCR sequence derives from an adult woman with stable Graves' hyperthyroidism.

The CDR3 loop reads CASSLSSGAGETQYF. DNA of the CDR3: TGTGCCAGCAGTTTATCATCGGGGGCCGGGGAGACCCAGTACTTC. V is TRBV27 and J is TRBJ2-5; the D gene could be TRBD1 or TRBD2 (6 bases each). The V end lost 0 bases, the J end lost 5 bases, and 13 bases lay between the germline ends. Germline V lookup: CDR1 MNHEY, CDR2 SMNVEV (reference sequence). The CDR3 is 15 residues long.